The 17 T cell receptor beta chains presented below share a single source sample, sequenced in a study of blood T cell repertoires in COVID-19. TCRdb's table, derived via immunoSEQ multiplex PCR, lists solely in-frame clones and lacks some. The sample lists 300,000 to 400,000 clones, more than 75% seen once, with more than 3% in the top ten. The sequenced material came from peripheral blood. These TCRs come from a woman aged 18-30 years who had recovered from COVID-19.

For the CDR3, the DNA is TGTGCCAGCAGTTACGGAGGACTCCACAAATCCAAAAACATTCAGTACTTC. Translation gives CASSYGGLHKSKNIQYF. The chain recombines TRBV6-2 or TRBV6-3 with TRBJ2-4; possible D gene TRBD2, 5 bases. CDR3 length: 17 residues. The ends were cut back, 2 bases at V and 2 bases at J, with 16 bases in the middle. Per the germline V gene, CDR1 is MNHEY and CDR2 is SVGEGT.

This chain's CDR3 is CASSRSSVGVAGTEAFF. Written as DNA, the CDR3 is TGTGCCAGCAGTCGGTCCTCGGTCGGGGTAGCGGGCACTGAAGCTTTCTTT. The chain has TRBV28 and TRBJ1-1; D remains unclear. Trimming removed 5 bases at V and 4 bases at J, with 23 bases between. CDR3 size: 17 residues. Germline loops: CDR1 MDHEN, CDR2 SYDVKM.

This chain connects TRBV5-1 to TRBJ1-3; D remains ambiguous. From germline, CDR1 is SGHRS and CDR2 YFSETQ. V dropped 0 bases and J dropped 0 bases, with 13 bases sitting between them. The CDR3 runs 17 residues. CDR3 bases: TGCGCCAGCAGCTTGGCCCCTTCGGCTAGCTCTGGAAACACCATATATTTT. This gives the protein CASSLAPSASSGNTIYF.

This clone was seen only once. The chain recombines TRBV9 with TRBJ1-1; D perhaps matches TRBD1 (5 bases). The CDR3 covers 19 residues. Germline loops: CDR1 SGDLS, CDR2 YYNGEE. With 4 bases removed from V and 2 bases from J, the gap between germline ends came to 27 bases. CDR3 sequence: CASSSRTLGLVGINTEAFF. CDR3 nucleotide sequence: TGTGCCAGCAGCTCCCGGACATTGGGGCTTGTAGGTATAAACACTGAAGCTTTCTTT.

The rearrangement links TRBV4-3 to TRBJ2-1; 8 positions agree with TRBD2. The V gene's germline CDR1 is LGHNA and CDR2 YSLEER. CDR3 length: 17 residues. J lost 2 bases, V lost 0 bases, and 6 bases had no gene match. CDR3 amino acids: CASSQDRDSGAYNEQFF. The CDR3 region has the DNA TGCGCCAGCAGCCAAGATCGGGATAGCGGGGCCTACAATGAGCAGTTCTTC.

This chain uses TRBV9 with TRBJ1-4; D is perhaps TRBD1 (5 bases). Germline CDR1 is SGDLS and CDR2 is YYNGEE. The CDR3 sequence is 15 residues long. Trimming left V 0 bases short and J 4 bases short, with 10 bases between. CDR3 sequence: CASSVGPGHNEKLFF. Written as DNA, the CDR3 is TGTGCCAGCAGCGTAGGTCCAGGGCATAATGAAAAACTGTTTTTT.

The rearrangement joins TRBV19 to TRBJ1-5; D perhaps matches TRBD1 (5 bases). CDR3 length: 17 residues. Trimming took 8 bases from V and 5 from J, leaving 25 bases between them. Germline V gene data show CDR1 as LNHDA and CDR2 as SQIVND (reference sequence). For the CDR3, the DNA is TGTGCCAGTGCGCGGGAGGGGCCGACGGAGTTCCATCAGCCCCAGCATTTT. It translates to CASAREGPTEFHQPQHF. The full variable domain, with the rest looked up from reference TRBV19 and TRBJ1-5, is DGGITQSPKYLFRKEGQNVTLSCEQNLNHDAMYWYRQDPGQGLRLIYYSQIVNDFQKGDIAEGYSVSREKKESFPLTVTSAQKNPTAFYLCASAREGPTEFHQPQHFGDGTRLSIL.

V usage is TRBV5-1 and J usage is TRBJ1-2; no clear D gene. Germline V gene lookup returns CDR1 SGHRS and CDR2 YFSETQ. The V end lost 4 bases, the J end lost 4 bases, and 11 bases lay between the germline ends. CDR3 length: 13 amino acids. CDR3 coding DNA: TGCGCCAGCAGCACCCTCCCTACCTATGGCTACACCTTC. Translating it yields CASSTLPTYGYTF.

This sequence joins TRBV7-8 and TRBJ2-3; D not certain. Trimming took 1 base from V and 8 from J, leaving 10 bases between them. This CDR3 is built from 13 residues. Germline lookup yields CDR1 SGHVS and CDR2 FQNEAQ. The CDR3 DNA sequence: TGTGCCAGCAGCTTAGAATTTGTCTCTACGCAGTATTTT. It yields the protein CASSLEFVSTQYF.

This chain joins TRBV6-5 and TRBJ1-6; tentatively, D is TRBD1 (6 bases). The CDR3 sequence is 13 residues long. Germline V CDR1 and CDR2: MNHEY, SVGAGI. V shed 8 bases and J shed 7 bases, with 12 bases lying between them. The CDR3 sequence is CASGRTVNSPLHF. The CDR3 coding sequence is TGTGCCAGCGGCCGGACAGTCAATTCACCCCTCCACTTT.

This clone was detected a few times. The genes are TRBV10-1 and TRBJ2-5, with 7 bases identical to TRBD2. There are 15 residues in the CDR3. The germline V gene has CDR1 WNHNN and CDR2 SYGVQD (reference sequence). With 3 bases clipped from V and 4 bases from J, the junction kept 8 bases outside the gene matches. CDR3: CASSESGGRLETQYF. The CDR3, as DNA: TGCGCCAGCAGTGAATCGGGGGGTCGCCTAGAGACCCAGTACTTC.

V is TRBV6-2 or TRBV6-3 and J is TRBJ2-7; 10 nucleotides line up with TRBD1. The CDR3 consists of 15 residues. With V trimmed by 5 bases and J by 5 bases, 9 bases remained unmatched. CDR1 and CDR2 from the germline V gene are MNHEY and SVGEGT. DNA for the CDR3: TGTGCCAGCAGTCCCCGGGGACAGGGGTCCAACGAGCAGTACGTC. Translated: CASSPRGQGSNEQYV.

The chain employs TRBV6-2 or TRBV6-3 and TRBJ2-1; 7 bases agree with TRBD2. The trim removed 2 bases at V and 5 bases at J, leaving 3 bases unmatched. CDR3 length equals 14 residues. Germline loops: CDR1 MNHEY, CDR2 SVGEGT. The CDR3 protein is CASSYPGGNNEQFF. For the CDR3, the DNA is TGTGCCAGCAGTTACCCGGGAGGAAACAATGAGCAGTTCTTC.

The V and J genes are TRBV11-3 and TRBJ1-2; possibly TRBD1 for D (6 bases). The ends were cut back, 5 bases at V and 3 bases at J, with 13 bases in the middle. The germline CDR1 and CDR2 sequences are SGHNT and YENEEA. CDR3 length: 14 amino acids. CDR3 DNA: TGTGCCAGCAGCCCTGGAGGACAGTACTATGGCTACACCTTC. As protein: CASSPGGQYYGYTF.

The gene calls are TRBV21-1 and TRBJ1-6. TRBV21-1 is shown as a pseudogene. The CDR3 spans 15 residues. The CDR3 DNA reads as TGTGCCGGAGGCGCGGGGGCAGGGCTCGGATCACCCCTCCACTTT. This sequence encodes CAGGAGAGLGSPLHF.

The chain carries TRBV5-1 and TRBJ1-5; D possibly corresponds to TRBD1 (6 bases). The CDR3 has 15 amino acids. Trimming took 4 bases from V and 1 from J, leaving 12 bases between them. In germline, CDR1 is SGHRS, CDR2 YFSETQ. This chain's CDR3 is CASSPGGASNQPQHF. As DNA, the CDR3 is TGCGCCAGCAGCCCGGGGGGGGCAAGCAATCAGCCCCAGCATTTT.

This chain uses TRBV7-7 with TRBJ1-1; the D is unclear. This CDR3 is built from 15 residues. Trimming cost V 5 bases and J 1 base, with 14 bases left between them. Germline V CDR1 and CDR2: SSHAT, FNYEAQ (reference sequence). In DNA, the CDR3 is TGTGCCAGCAGCCCTGGGGAGTTTTCGAACACTGAAGCTTTCTTT. Amino acid sequence: CASSPGEFSNTEAFF.